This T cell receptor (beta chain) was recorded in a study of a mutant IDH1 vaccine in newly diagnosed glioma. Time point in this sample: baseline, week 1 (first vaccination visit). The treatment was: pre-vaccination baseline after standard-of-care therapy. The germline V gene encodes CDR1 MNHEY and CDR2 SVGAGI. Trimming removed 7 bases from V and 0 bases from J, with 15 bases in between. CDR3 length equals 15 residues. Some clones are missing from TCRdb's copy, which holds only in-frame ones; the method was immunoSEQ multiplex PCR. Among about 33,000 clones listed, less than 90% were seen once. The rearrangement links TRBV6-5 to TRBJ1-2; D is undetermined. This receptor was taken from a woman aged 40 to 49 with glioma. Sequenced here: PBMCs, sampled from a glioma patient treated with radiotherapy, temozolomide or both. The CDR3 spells CASIPKGYSNYGYTF. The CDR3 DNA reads TGTGCCAGCATCCCCAAGGGCTACTCTAACTATGGCTACACCTTC.